This T cell receptor (beta chain) appears in the sequencing data of a study of T cell responses to AZD1222 COVID-19 vaccine. Overall study findings and caveats: Only 5 or 6 AZD1222 recipients tested seropositive at baseline.

As for this clone: What it binds is not known.

Produced via immunoSEQ multiplex PCR; TCRdb's table is partial and in-frame only. The sample gives some 160,000 clones, roughly 90% of which show up once; 1.6% is in the top ten. The CDR3 runs 14 residues. J was trimmed by 7 bases and V by 6 bases; bases with no gene match: 5. The germline V gene encodes CDR1 LNHDA and CDR2 SQIVND (reference sequence). The sequencing used peripheral blood, collected on day 0 of AZD1222 vaccination. The genes are TRBV19 and TRBJ1-6, with 8 bases fitting TRBD1. The clonotype comes from an adult in good health. CDR3 in amino acids: CASRAGGANSPLHF. The CDR3 coding sequence is TGTGCCAGTAGGGCAGGGGGCGCGAATTCACCCCTCCACTTT.